These 12 T cell receptor beta chains originate from one sample sequenced in a study of T cell changes during pregnancy in multiple sclerosis. The table came from immunoSEQ multiplex PCR; TCRdb's copy has only in-frame clones and leaves some out. The table lists 55,000 to 70,000 clones, approximately 90% of them singletons, with less than 1.5% in the top ten. This specimen consisted of peripheral blood, obtained in the third trimester of pregnancy. These receptors all come from a female donor in good health, enrolled as a control in a pregnancy study.

The gene calls are TRBV6-1 and TRBJ2-1; 7 bases line up with TRBD2. The ends lost 8 bases at V and 15 bases at J; junction bases unmatched: 19. The CDR3 is 14 residues long. Looked up from germline, CDR1 is MNHNS and CDR2 is SASEGT. DNA for the CDR3: TGTGCCAGCGAGAGTGTCGGGGGGAGACCCTGGGCGTTCTTC. This sequence encodes CASESVGGRPWAFF.

V usage is TRBV14 and J usage is TRBJ2-6, with TRBD1 identical over 9 bases. CDR1 is SGHDN, CDR2 FVKESK, per germline. The V and J ends lost 0 bases and 0 bases, in that order; junction bases with no gene match: 18. The CDR3 contains 23 residues. The CDR3 sequence is CASSQDGGTGRWAFYSGANVLTF. DNA of the CDR3: TGTGCCAGCAGCCAAGATGGTGGGACAGGGAGGTGGGCCTTCTACTCTGGGGCCAACGTCCTGACTTTC.

The V gene is TRBV6-1, the J gene TRBJ1-2; TRBD1 matches at 7 bases. The CDR3 consists of 13 residues. Trimming at V came to 7 bases and at J to 4 bases, leaving 6 bases not matched to a gene. CDR1 is MNHNS, CDR2 SASEGT, per germline. The CDR3 nucleotides read TGTGCCAGCACCCGGACAGGACGCTATGGCTACACCTTC. It translates to CASTRTGRYGYTF.

This rearrangement joins TRBV28 to TRBJ1-5; 8 bases line up with TRBD1. Per germline, CDR1 MDHEN and CDR2 SYDVKM. There are 15 residues in the CDR3. Unmatched junction bases numbered 4, after V lost 2 bases and J lost 4 bases. The CDR3 nucleotides are TGTGCCAGCAGTTTACACGGGACAGGAAATCAGCCCCAGCATTTT. Its protein is CASSLHGTGNQPQHF.

The V and J genes are TRBV11-2 and TRBJ1-2; TRBD1 matches 9 bases. Unmatched junction bases numbered 14, after V lost 7 bases and J lost 8 bases. This CDR3 comprises 15 residues. Germline V CDR1 and CDR2: SGHAT, FQNNGV. This CDR3 is CASNSRDRVYLGYTF. The DNA of the CDR3 is TGTGCCAGCAATTCGCGGGACAGGGTTTACTTGGGCTACACCTTC.

The genes are TRBV27 and TRBJ2-7; 11 positions agree with TRBD2. From germline, CDR1 is MNHEY and CDR2 SMNVEV (reference sequence). The J segment lost 4 bases and the V segment lost 6 bases, leaving 11 bases of the junction unmatched. The CDR3 spans 16 residues. CDR3 in amino acids: CASSLDPLAGVYEQYF. CDR3 DNA: TGTGCCAGCAGCTTAGACCCACTAGCGGGGGTGTACGAGCAGTACTTC.

The V and J genes are TRBV7-2 and TRBJ2-5; 8 positions match TRBD2. The germline gives CDR1 SGHTA, CDR2 FQGNSA. The V segment lost 5 bases and the J segment 1 base; nucleotides outside the gene matches: 6. The CDR3 sequence is 15 residues long. CDR3 coding DNA: TGTGCCAGCAGCGCCGGGACTAGACGCCAAGAGACCCAGTACTTC. Translated: CASSAGTRRQETQYF.

Turning to this clone: The germline gene is not matched at one end of the junction; a read error may be the cause. The rearrangement uses TRBV5-6 and TRBJ1-4, with 11 bases fitting TRBD1. The CDR3 is 16 amino acids. CDR1 is SGHDT and CDR2 is YYEEEE in the germline V gene. CDR3 protein: CASSLGTGGLNGKLFF. The CDR3 region has the DNA TGTGCCAGCAGCTTGGGGACAGGGGGCCTTAATGGAAAACTGTTTTTT.

This clone was detected once. This chain joins TRBV28 and TRBJ2-2, with D perhaps TRBD1 (6 bases). This CDR3 region has 15 residues. Germline V lookup: CDR1 MDHEN, CDR2 SYDVKM. With 6 bases removed from V and 2 bases from J, the gap between germline ends came to 13 bases. CDR3 residues: CASRMVDRNTGELFF. CDR3 coding DNA: TGTGCCAGCAGGATGGTGGACAGAAACACCGGGGAGCTGTTTTTT.

V gene TRBV28 combines with J gene TRBJ1-1; D is perhaps TRBD1 (5 bases). Germline V gene data show CDR1 as MDHEN and CDR2 as SYDVKM. Trimming removed 7 bases from V and 1 base from J, with 10 bases in between. This CDR3 is 13 amino acids long. The CDR3 coding sequence is TGTGCCAGCAAACGGGGGAGGAACACTGAAGCTTTCTTT. It codes for CASKRGRNTEAFF.

The chain joins TRBV9 to TRBJ2-7; 7 nucleotides agree with TRBD1. The V gene end was trimmed by 3 bases and the J gene end by 2 bases; junction bases not matched to a gene: 8. The CDR3 extends over 15 amino acids. CDR1 is SGDLS and CDR2 is YYNGEE in the germline V gene. CDR3 DNA sequence: TGTGCCAGCAGCGCACTACAGGGGTTCCCCTACGAGCAGTACTTC. Protein sequence: CASSALQGFPYEQYF.

The genes are TRBV10-3 and TRBJ1-5; TRBD1 might be the D (5 bases). Trimming shortened V by 6 bases and J by 4 bases, and 13 bases separated the two germline ends. Germline lookup yields CDR1 ENHRY and CDR2 SYGVKD. The CDR3 length is 14 residues. CDR3 sequence reads: CAIRATGVNQPQHF. The DNA of the CDR3 is TGTGCCATCAGGGCCACAGGTGTTAATCAGCCCCAGCATTTT.